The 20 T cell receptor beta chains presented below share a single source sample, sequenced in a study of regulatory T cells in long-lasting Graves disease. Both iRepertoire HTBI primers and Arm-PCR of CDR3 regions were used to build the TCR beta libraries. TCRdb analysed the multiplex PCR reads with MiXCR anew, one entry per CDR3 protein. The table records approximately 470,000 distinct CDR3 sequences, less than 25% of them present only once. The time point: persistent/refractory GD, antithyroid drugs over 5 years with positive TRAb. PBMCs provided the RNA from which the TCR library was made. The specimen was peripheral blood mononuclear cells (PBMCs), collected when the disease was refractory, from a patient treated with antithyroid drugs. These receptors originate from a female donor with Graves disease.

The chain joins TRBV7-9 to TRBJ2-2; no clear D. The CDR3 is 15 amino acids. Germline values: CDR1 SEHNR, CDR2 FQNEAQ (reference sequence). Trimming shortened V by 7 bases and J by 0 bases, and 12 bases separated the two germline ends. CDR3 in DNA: TGTGCCAGCACCCCAGCAATGACGAACACCGGGGAGCTGTTTTTT. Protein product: CASTPAMTNTGELFF. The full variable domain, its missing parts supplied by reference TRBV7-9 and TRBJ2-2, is DTGVSQNPRHKITKRGQNVTFRCDPISEHNRLYWYRQTLGQGPEFLTYFQNEAQLEKSRLLSDRFSAERPKGSFSTLEIQRTEQGDSAMYLCASTPAMTNTGELFFGEGSRLTVL.

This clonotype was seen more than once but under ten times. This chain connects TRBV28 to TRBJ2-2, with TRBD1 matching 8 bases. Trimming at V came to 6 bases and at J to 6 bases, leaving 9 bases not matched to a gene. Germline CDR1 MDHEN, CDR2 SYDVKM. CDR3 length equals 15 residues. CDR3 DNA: TGTGCCAGCAGACCGCAGGGGGCGCATTCCGGGGAGCTGTTTTTT. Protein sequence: CASRPQGAHSGELFF.

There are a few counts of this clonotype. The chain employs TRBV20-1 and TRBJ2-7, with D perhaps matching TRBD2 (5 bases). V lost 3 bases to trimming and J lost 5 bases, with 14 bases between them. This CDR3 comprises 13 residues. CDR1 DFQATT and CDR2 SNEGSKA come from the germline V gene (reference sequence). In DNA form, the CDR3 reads TGCAGTGCTAGTCGGTATAGCGCAAACGAGCAGTACTTC. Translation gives CSASRYSANEQYF.

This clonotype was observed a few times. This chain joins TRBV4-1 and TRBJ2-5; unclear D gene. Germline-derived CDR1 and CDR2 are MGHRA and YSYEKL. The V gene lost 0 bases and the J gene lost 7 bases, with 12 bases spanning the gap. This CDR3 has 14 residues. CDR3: CASSQDARYGTQYF. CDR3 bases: TGCGCCAGCAGCCAAGATGCCAGATACGGGACCCAGTACTTC.

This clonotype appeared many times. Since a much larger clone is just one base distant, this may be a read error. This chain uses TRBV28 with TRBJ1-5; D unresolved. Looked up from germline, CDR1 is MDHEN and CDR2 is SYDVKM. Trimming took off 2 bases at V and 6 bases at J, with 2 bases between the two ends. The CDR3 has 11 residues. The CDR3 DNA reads TGTGCCAGCAGTTTAACTCAGCCCCAGCATTTT. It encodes CASSLTQPQHF.

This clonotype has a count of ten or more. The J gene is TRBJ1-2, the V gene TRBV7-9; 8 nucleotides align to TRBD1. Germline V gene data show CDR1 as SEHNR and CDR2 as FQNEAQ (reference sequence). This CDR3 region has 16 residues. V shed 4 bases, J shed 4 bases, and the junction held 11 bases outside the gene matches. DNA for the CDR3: TGTGCCAGCAGCTCCAAAGTAGCGGGGACAGGCTATGGCTACACCTTC. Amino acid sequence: CASSSKVAGTGYGYTF. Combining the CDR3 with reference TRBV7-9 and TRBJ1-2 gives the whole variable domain DTGVSQNPRHKITKRGQNVTFRCDPISEHNRLYWYRQTLGQGPEFLTYFQNEAQLEKSRLLSDRFSAERPKGSFSTLEIQRTEQGDSAMYLCASSSKVAGTGYGYTFGSGTRLTVV.

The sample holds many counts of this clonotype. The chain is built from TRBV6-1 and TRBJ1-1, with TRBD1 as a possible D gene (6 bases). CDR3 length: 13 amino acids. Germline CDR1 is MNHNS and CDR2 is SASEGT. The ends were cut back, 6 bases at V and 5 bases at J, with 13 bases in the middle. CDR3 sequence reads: CASRGQTSTEAFF. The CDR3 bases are TGTGCCAGCAGGGGACAAACAAGTACTGAAGCTTTCTTT.

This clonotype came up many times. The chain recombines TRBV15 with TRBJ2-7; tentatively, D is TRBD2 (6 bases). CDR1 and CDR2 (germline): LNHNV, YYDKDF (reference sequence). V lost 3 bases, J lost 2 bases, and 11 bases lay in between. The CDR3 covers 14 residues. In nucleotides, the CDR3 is TGTGCCACCAGCAGCTCCCGACTAGCCTACGAGCAGTACTTC. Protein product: CATSSSRLAYEQYF.

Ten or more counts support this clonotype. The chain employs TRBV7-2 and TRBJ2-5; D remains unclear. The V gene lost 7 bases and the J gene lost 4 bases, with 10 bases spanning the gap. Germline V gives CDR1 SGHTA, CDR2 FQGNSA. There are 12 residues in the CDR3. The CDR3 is CASNLGSETQYF. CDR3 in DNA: TGTGCCAGCAATTTAGGGTCAGAGACCCAGTACTTC.

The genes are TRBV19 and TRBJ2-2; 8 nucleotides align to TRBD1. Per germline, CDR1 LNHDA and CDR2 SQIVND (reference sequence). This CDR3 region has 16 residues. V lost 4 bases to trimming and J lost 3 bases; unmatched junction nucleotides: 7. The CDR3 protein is CASSRDRPIYTGELFF. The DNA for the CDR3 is TGTGCCAGTAGTAGGGACAGGCCAATTTACACCGGGGAGCTGTTTTTT. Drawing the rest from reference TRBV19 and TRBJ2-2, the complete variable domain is DGGITQSPKYLFRKEGQNVTLSCEQNLNHDAMYWYRQDPGQGLRLIYYSQIVNDFQKGDIAEGYSVSREKKESFPLTVTSAQKNPTAFYLCASSRDRPIYTGELFFGEGSRLTVL.

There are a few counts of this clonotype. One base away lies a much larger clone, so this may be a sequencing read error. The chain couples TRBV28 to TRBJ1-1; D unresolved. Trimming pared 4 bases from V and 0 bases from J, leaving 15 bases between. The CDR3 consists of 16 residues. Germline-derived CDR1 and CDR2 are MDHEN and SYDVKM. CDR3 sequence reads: CASSCVQGLMNTEAFF. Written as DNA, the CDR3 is TGTGCCAGCAGTTGCGTACAAGGGCTCATGAACACTGAAGCTTTCTTT.

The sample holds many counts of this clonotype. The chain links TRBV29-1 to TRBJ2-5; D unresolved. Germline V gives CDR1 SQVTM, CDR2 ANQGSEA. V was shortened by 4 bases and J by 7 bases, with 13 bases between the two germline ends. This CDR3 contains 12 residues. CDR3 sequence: CSVGIGRGTQYF. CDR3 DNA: TGCAGCGTTGGAATCGGTCGAGGGACCCAGTACTTC.

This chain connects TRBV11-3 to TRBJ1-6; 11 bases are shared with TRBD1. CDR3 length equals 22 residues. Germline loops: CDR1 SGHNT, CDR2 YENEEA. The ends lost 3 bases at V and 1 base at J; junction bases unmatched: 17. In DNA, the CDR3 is TGTGCCAGCAGCTTCCGAAAAACATCCCGGGACAGGGGGTGGTCCTATAATTCACCCCTCCACTTT. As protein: CASSFRKTSRDRGWSYNSPLHF.

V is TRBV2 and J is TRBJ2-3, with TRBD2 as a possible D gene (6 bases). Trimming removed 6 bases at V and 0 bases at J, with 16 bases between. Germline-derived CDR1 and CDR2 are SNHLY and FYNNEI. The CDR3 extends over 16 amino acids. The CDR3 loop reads CASRPRGRTSTDTQYF. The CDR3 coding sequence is TGTGCCAGCAGGCCTCGGGGGAGAACTAGCACAGATACGCAGTATTTT. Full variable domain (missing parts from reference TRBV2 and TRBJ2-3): EPEVTQTPSHQVTQMGQEVILRCVPISNHLYFYWYRQILGQKVEFLVSFYNNEISEKSEIFDDQFSVERPDGSNFTLKIRSTKLEDSAMYFCASRPRGRTSTDTQYFGPGTRLTVL.

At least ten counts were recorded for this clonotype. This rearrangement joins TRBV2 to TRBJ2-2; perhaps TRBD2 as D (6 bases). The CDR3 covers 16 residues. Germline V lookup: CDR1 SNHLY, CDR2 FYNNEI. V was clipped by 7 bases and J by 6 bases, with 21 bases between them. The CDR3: CASTVGGDRWAGELFF. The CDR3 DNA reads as TGTGCCAGCACGGTGGGGGGAGATAGGTGGGCCGGGGAGCTGTTTTTT. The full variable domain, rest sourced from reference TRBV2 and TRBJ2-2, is EPEVTQTPSHQVTQMGQEVILRCVPISNHLYFYWYRQILGQKVEFLVSFYNNEISEKSEIFDDQFSVERPDGSNFTLKIRSTKLEDSAMYFCASTVGGDRWAGELFFGEGSRLTVL.

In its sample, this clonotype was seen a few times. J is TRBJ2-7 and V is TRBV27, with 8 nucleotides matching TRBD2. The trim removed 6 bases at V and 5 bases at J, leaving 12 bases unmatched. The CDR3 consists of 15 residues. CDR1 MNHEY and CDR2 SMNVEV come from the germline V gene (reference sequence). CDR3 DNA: TGTGCCAGCAGCTCGAGGGGACTAGTTTATGACGAGCAGTACTTC. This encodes CASSSRGLVYDEQYF.

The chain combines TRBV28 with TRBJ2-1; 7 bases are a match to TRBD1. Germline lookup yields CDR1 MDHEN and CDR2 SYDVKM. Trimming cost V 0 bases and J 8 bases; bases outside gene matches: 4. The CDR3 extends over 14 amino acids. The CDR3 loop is CASSLWTGQHEQFF. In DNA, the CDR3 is TGTGCCAGCAGTTTATGGACAGGGCAGCATGAGCAGTTCTTC.

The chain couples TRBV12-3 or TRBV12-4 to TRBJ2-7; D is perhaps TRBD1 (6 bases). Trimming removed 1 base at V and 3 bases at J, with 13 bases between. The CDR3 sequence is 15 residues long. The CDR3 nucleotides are TGTGCCAGCAGTTTAGTACAGGGAGATTTCTACGAGCAGTACTTC. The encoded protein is CASSLVQGDFYEQYF.

The CDR3 DNA reads TGTGCCTGGAGTGAGGGTACCGGGGAGCTGTTTTTT. Translation: CAWSEGTGELFF. The chain links TRBV30 to TRBJ2-2; no reliable D call. Trimming left V 1 base short and J 5 bases short, with 5 bases between. CDR1 and CDR2 (germline): GTSNPN, SVGIG (reference sequence). This CDR3 comprises 12 residues. The complete variable domain, with remaining parts taken from reference TRBV30 and TRBJ2-2, reads SQTIHQWPATLVQPVGSPLSLECTVEGTSNPNLYWYRQAAGRGLQLLFYSVGIGQISSEVPQNLSASRPQDRQFILSSKKLLLSDSGFYLCAWSEGTGELFFGEGSRLTVL.

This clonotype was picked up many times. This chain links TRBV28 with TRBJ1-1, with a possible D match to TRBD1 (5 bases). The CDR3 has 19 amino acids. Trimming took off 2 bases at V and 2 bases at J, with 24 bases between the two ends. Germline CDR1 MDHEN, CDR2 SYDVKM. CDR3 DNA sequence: TGTGCCAGCAGTTTAATTCCGGGAGGGGCGATGCTAATAAACACTGAAGCTTTCTTT. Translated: CASSLIPGGAMLINTEAFF.